Below are 8 T cell receptor beta chains sequenced from a single sample in a study of human T cells and chemical hapten exposure. MiXCR, applied by TCRdb to the RACE reads, yields one record per CDR3 protein. This sample has approximately 260,000 distinct CDR3 sequences, with just under 8% found just once. Time point meaning: pre-sensitization, week 0. Treatment defined: therapeutic diphenylcyclopropenone sensitization with weekly scalp DPC. The source was whole blood, collected in connection with sensitization to the hapten diphenylcyclopropenone (DPC). The receptors derive from a man younger than 30 with alopecia areata. Some clones in this sample may be carry-over from other donors' samples.

This clonotype was observed a handful of times. This chain joins TRBV28 and TRBJ1-5; D not certain. The CDR3 contains 13 residues. The V end was cut by 8 bases, the J end by 5 bases, with 13 bases between. The germline V gene has CDR1 MDHEN and CDR2 SYDVKM. This chain's CDR3 is CASDVLGHQPQHF. The CDR3 bases are TGTGCCAGCGATGTCCTAGGCCATCAGCCCCAGCATTTT.

Concerning this clonotype itself: This CDR3 is missing its conserved last phenylalanine or tryptophan, likely due to a read error. V gene TRBV2 combines with J gene TRBJ2-3; D is possibly TRBD1 (5 bases). CDR3 length: 15 residues. Trimming cost V 5 bases and J 2 bases, with 14 bases left between them. Germline V CDR1 and CDR2: SNHLY, FYNNEI. CDR3 DNA sequence: TGTGCCAGCAGTTCAGGGAAAGGGCACACAGATACGCAGTATTCT. Its protein product is CASSSGKGHTDTQYS.

This clonotype was detected many times. The chain joins TRBV4-2 to TRBJ2-4, with 7 positions matching TRBD1. The germline V gene has CDR1 LGHNA and CDR2 YNFKEQ. The CDR3 is 14 residues long. The junction had 4 bases not matched to a gene; V was cut back by 5 bases and J by 3 bases. The CDR3 DNA reads TGTGCCAGCAGCTACAGGGGAGACAAAAACATTCAGTACTTC. Amino acids: CASSYRGDKNIQYF.

This clonotype appeared a few times. The genes are TRBV4-2 and TRBJ2-5; 13 bases map to TRBD2. The CDR3 contains 17 residues. Looked up from germline, CDR1 is LGHNA and CDR2 is YNFKEQ. Trimming at V came to 3 bases and at J to 2 bases, leaving 6 bases not matched to a gene. This chain's CDR3 is CASSHRLAGGPQETQYF. The CDR3 nucleotides read TGTGCCAGCAGCCACAGACTAGCGGGGGGCCCTCAAGAGACCCAGTACTTC.

This clonotype was detected a few times. The chain links TRBV5-6 to TRBJ1-1; D not certain. The V gene lost 4 bases and the J gene lost 1 base, with 14 bases spanning the gap. This CDR3 contains 15 residues. In germline, CDR1 is SGHDT, CDR2 YYEEEE. This chain's CDR3 is CASSPSTPTNTEAFF. CDR3 coding DNA: TGTGCCAGCAGCCCAAGTACGCCGACGAACACTGAAGCTTTCTTT.

This clonotype was seen a few times. The rearrangement links TRBV4-1 to TRBJ1-6, with TRBD1 as a possible D gene (5 bases). The CDR3 totals 16 residues. Germline V gives CDR1 MGHRA, CDR2 YSYEKL. V was cut by 4 bases and J by 7 bases, with 17 bases left in between. The CDR3 nucleotides are TGCGCCAGCAGCCGGGGACGGATTGGACGGAATTCACCCCTCCACTTT. Translation gives CASSRGRIGRNSPLHF.

This chain connects TRBV12-3 or TRBV12-4 to TRBJ1-6; the match to TRBD1 covers 9 bases. There are 17 residues in the CDR3. Germline trimming cut 2 bases from V and 1 base from J; bases unmatched to any gene: 3. The chain's CDR3 is CASSLRTGDSYNSPLHF. The CDR3 DNA reads TGTGCCAGCAGTTTAAGGACAGGGGATTCCTATAATTCACCCCTCCACTTT.

A few counts support this clonotype. This chain connects TRBV20-1 to TRBJ1-2; 7 bases fit TRBD1. CDR3 length: 14 amino acids. Germline assignment: CDR1 DFQATT and CDR2 SNEGSKA (reference sequence). After removal of 5 bases from V and 3 bases from J, the junction contained 9 bases not matched to a gene. In nucleotides, the CDR3 is TGCAGTGCTCGCGCACAGGGGCGGTACTATGGCTACACCTTC. Its protein product is CSARAQGRYYGYTF.